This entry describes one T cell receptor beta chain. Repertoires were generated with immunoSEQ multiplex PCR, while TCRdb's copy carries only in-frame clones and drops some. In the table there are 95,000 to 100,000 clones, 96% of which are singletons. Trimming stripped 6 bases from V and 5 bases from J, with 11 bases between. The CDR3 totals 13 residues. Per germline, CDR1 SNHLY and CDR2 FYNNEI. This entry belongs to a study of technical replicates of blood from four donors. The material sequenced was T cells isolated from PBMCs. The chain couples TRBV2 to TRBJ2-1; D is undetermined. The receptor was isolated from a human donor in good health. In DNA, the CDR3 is TGTGCCAGCAGGAGTGGTGCGGACAATGAGCAGTTCTTC. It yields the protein CASRSGADNEQFF. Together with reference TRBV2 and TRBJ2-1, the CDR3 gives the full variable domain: EPEVTQTPSHQVTQMGQEVILRCVPISNHLYFYWYRQILGQKVEFLVSFYNNEISEKSEIFDDQFSVERPDGSNFTLKIRSTKLEDSAMYFCASRSGADNEQFFGPGTRLTVL.